The rows below give T cell receptor beta chains drawn from one sample of a study of T cells in localized non-small cell lung cancer. Clones were sequenced by immunoSEQ multiplex PCR, and TCRdb holds only the in-frame ones, with some missing. The sample shows about 59,000 clones, roughly nine tenths of them seen only once. Material: peripheral blood, obtained before any cancer treatment. Every receptor here comes from a man between 35 and 75 years old with stage I lung adenocarcinoma. The CDR3 runs from the conserved cysteine through the conserved F or W. The D gene is left open where the match is weak. Some rows mark clone size as missing; the rest say once, few, many or name a class of expanded clone.

clone size,CDR3 length,V gene,D gene,J gene,CDR3 protein,CDR3 DNA
.,12,TRBV10-2,.,TRBJ1-1,CASSKGRDEAFF,TGCGCCAGCAGTAAAGGACGCGATGAAGCTTTCTTT
.,13,TRBV27,.,TRBJ1-4,CASSPSTNEKLFF,TGTGCCAGCAGCCCCTCAACTAATGAAAAACTGTTTTTT
.,15,TRBV5-1,.,TRBJ2-7,CASSLRMGTHYEQYF,TGCGCCAGCAGCTTGAGGATGGGGACACACTACGAGCAGTACTTC
.,12,TRBV28,TRBD1,TRBJ2-7,CASSRDSREQYF,TGTGCCAGCAGTCGGGACAGCAGAGAGCAGTACTTC
.,13,TRBV14,.,TRBJ1-1,CASSPWGATEAFF,TGTGCCAGCAGTCCGTGGGGGGCGACTGAAGCTTTCTTT
.,13,TRBV27,TRBD1,TRBJ1-1,CASSLGRGAEAFF,TGTGCCAGCAGTTTAGGCAGGGGGGCTGAAGCTTTCTTT
.,12,TRBV30,.,TRBJ2-5,CAWSVSFETQYF,TGTGCCTGGAGTGTGAGCTTCGAGACCCAGTACTTC
.,15,TRBV19,.,TRBJ1-1,CASTEGVSPNTEAFF,TGTGCCAGTACGGAGGGGGTATCCCCGAACACTGAAGCTTTCTTT
.,19,TRBV4-2,TRBD1,TRBJ2-4,CASSQEFPGQVIGTNIQYF,TGTGCCAGCAGCCAAGAATTTCCGGGACAGGTAATCGGGACCAACATTCAGTACTTC
.,13,TRBV27,.,TRBJ1-6,CASSPDPISPLHF,TGTGCCAGCAGCCCTGACCCAATTTCACCCCTCCACTTT
.,15,TRBV9,TRBD2,TRBJ2-1,CASSVASGRDGEQFF,TGTGCCAGCAGCGTTGCCAGCGGGAGGGACGGTGAGCAGTTCTTC
.,19,TRBV10-2,TRBD2,TRBJ2-3,CASSESTSGSVSVGDTQYF,TGCGCCAGCAGTGAGTCGACTAGCGGGAGTGTTTCGGTGGGAGATACGCAGTATTTT
.,15,TRBV28,.,TRBJ2-1,CASSDWGGKGNEQFF,TGTGCCAGCAGTGACTGGGGTGGGAAGGGCAATGAGCAGTTCTTC
.,17,TRBV4-1,TRBD2,TRBJ2-5,CASSPGLDPFWQETQYF,TGCGCCAGCAGCCCGGGACTAGACCCCTTCTGGCAAGAGACCCAGTACTTC
.,12,TRBV7-2,.,TRBJ1-5,CASSSPAGSQHF,TGTGCCAGCAGCTCCCCGGCCGGGTCGCAGCATTTT
.,15,TRBV5-4,TRBD2,TRBJ2-3,CASSSVAGNTDTQYF,TGTGCCAGCAGTTCGGTAGCGGGAAACACAGATACGCAGTATTTT
.,14,TRBV19,.,TRBJ1-1,CASSIGRGNTEAFF,TGTGCCAGTAGTATAGGGCGAGGGAACACTGAAGCTTTCTTT
.,15,TRBV4-1,TRBD1,TRBJ2-1,CASSQGQGDYNEQFF,TGCGCCAGCAGCCAAGGTCAGGGGGATTACAATGAGCAGTTCTTC
once,13,TRBV9,TRBD2,TRBJ2-3,CASSVAGGDTQYF,TGTGCCAGCAGCGTAGCGGGGGGAGATACGCAGTATTTT
.,13,TRBV2,.,TRBJ1-1,CASSRGEGTEAFF,TGTGCCAGCAGTCGAGGGGAGGGCACTGAAGCTTTCTTT
.,11,TRBV11-3,.,TRBJ2-7,CASSKTYEQYF,TGTGCCAGCAGCAAAACCTACGAGCAGTACTTC
.,15,TRBV19,TRBD1,TRBJ1-5,CASSIQGAFNQPQHF,TGTGCCAGTAGTATTCAGGGGGCCTTCAATCAGCCCCAGCATTTT
.,15,TRBV7-9,.,TRBJ2-1,CASSQAGTYYNEQFF,TGTGCCAGCAGCCAGGCGGGGACTTACTACAATGAGCAGTTCTTC
.,16,TRBV27,TRBD2,TRBJ2-1,CASSLSGTSRYNEQFF,TGTGCCAGCAGTTTATCCGGGACTAGCAGATACAATGAGCAGTTCTTC
.,15,TRBV6-4,.,TRBJ1-5,CARRRKGRSNQPQHF,TGTGCCAGGCGGCGGAAGGGTAGGAGCAATCAGCCCCAGCATTTT
.,15,TRBV28,.,TRBJ2-7,CASSSQGYPSYEQYF,TGTGCCAGCAGTTCCCAAGGCTACCCCTCCTACGAGCAGTACTTC
.,16,TRBV27,TRBD2,TRBJ2-3,CASRGGSGGNTDTQYF,TGTGCCAGCAGGGGTGGAAGCGGGGGTAATACAGATACGCAGTATTTT
.,14,TRBV9,.,TRBJ1-3,CASSVEASGNTIYF,TGTGCCAGCAGCGTAGAAGCGTCTGGAAACACCATATATTTT
.,15,TRBV19,.,TRBJ2-5,CASSMKGAIQETQYF,TGTGCCAGTAGTATGAAAGGGGCGATACAAGAGACCCAGTACTTC
.,13,TRBV30,.,TRBJ1-3,CAWSSFSGNTIYF,TGTGCCTGGAGTTCGTTCTCTGGAAACACCATATATTTT
.,14,TRBV5-1,TRBD1,TRBJ2-3,CASSSGQSPGTQYF,TGCGCCAGCAGCTCGGGACAGTCACCAGGTACGCAGTATTTT
.,12,TRBV30,.,TRBJ2-1,CAWSDLGGEQFF,TGTGCCTGGAGTGACCTTGGCGGCGAGCAGTTCTTC
once,16,TRBV27,.,TRBJ2-3,CASSFIGVEGPDTQYF,TGTGCCAGCAGTTTTATCGGAGTCGAGGGGCCAGATACGCAGTATTTT
many,15,TRBV6-1,TRBD2,TRBJ2-2,CASSEASGSTGELFF,TGTGCCAGCAGTGAAGCTAGCGGGAGCACCGGGGAGCTGTTTTTT
.,15,TRBV11-2,TRBD1,TRBJ2-7,CASSFQLTGNNEQYF,TGTGCCAGCAGCTTCCAATTGACAGGGAACAACGAGCAGTACTTC
.,14,TRBV9,.,TRBJ1-2,CASSVDNTNYGYTF,TGTGCCAGCAGCGTAGATAACACCAACTATGGCTACACCTTC
.,14,TRBV29-1,.,TRBJ2-5,CSVEDKWDQETQYF,TGCAGCGTTGAAGATAAATGGGACCAAGAGACCCAGTACTTC
.,13,TRBV9,.,TRBJ1-1,CASSLRQGTEAFF,TGTGCCAGCAGCCTCAGACAAGGGACTGAAGCTTTCTTT
few,15,TRBV18,.,TRBJ1-4,CASSPREGPNEKLFF,TGTGCCAGCTCACCACGGGAGGGCCCTAATGAAAAACTGTTTTTT
.,15,TRBV18,TRBD2,TRBJ2-7,CASSPGLAGTYEQYF,TGTGCCAGCTCACCGGGACTAGCGGGGACCTACGAGCAGTACTTC
.,16,TRBV18,TRBD1,TRBJ1-4,CASSPGTAYEVEKLFF,TGTGCCAGCTCACCCGGGACAGCATACGAGGTAGAAAAACTGTTTTTT
.,14,TRBV19,.,TRBJ2-1,CASSWLAPGNEQFF,TGTGCCAGTAGTTGGCTAGCCCCCGGTAATGAGCAGTTCTTC
.,18,TRBV4-2,TRBD1,TRBJ2-3,CASSLPHLGQGSTDTQYF,TGTGCCAGCAGCCTGCCCCACCTTGGACAGGGCAGCACAGATACGCAGTATTTT
.,16,TRBV2,.,TRBJ1-4,CASSEDRASTNEKLFF,TGTGCCAGCAGTGAAGACAGGGCCTCAACTAATGAAAAACTGTTTTTT
once,15,TRBV7-9,.,TRBJ1-4,CASSLNGGGREKLFF,TGTGCCAGCAGCTTAAATGGGGGCGGGCGAGAAAAACTGTTTTTT
.,12,TRBV5-6,.,TRBJ1-2,CASRSTGLGYTF,TGTGCCAGCAGGTCAACGGGGCTTGGCTACACCTTC
.,13,TRBV7-2,.,TRBJ2-5,CASSLQVQETQYF,TGTGCCAGCAGCCTACAGGTACAAGAGACCCAGTACTTC
.,16,TRBV7-6,TRBD2,TRBJ2-3,CASSSGLAGVLNTQYF,TGTGCCAGCAGTTCGGGACTAGCGGGAGTACTAAATACGCAGTATTTT
.,15,TRBV11-3,.,TRBJ2-2,CASSLGQGSTGELFF,TGTGCCAGCAGCTTAGGGCAGGGGTCAACCGGGGAGCTGTTTTTT
.,16,TRBV28,TRBD1,TRBJ2-2,CASSFALQGYTGELFF,TGTGCCAGCAGTTTTGCCCTACAGGGGTACACCGGGGAGCTGTTTTTT